Here is one T cell receptor (beta chain) with its context. What it recognizes is unknown. The sample belongs to a study of shared clonotypes between healthy human individuals. General study results and limits: The researchers took only blood, and tissue repertoires probably look different.

Germline CDR1 MNHNS, CDR2 SASEGT. CDR3 size: 13 residues. Trimming pared 5 bases from V and 2 bases from J, leaving 4 bases between. The repertoire was sequenced with immunoSEQ multiplex PCR; TCRdb's copy has only in-frame clones and lacks some. The sample has approximately 500,000 clones, over 75% seen once; the top ten hold roughly an eighth. This sequence was found in a woman between 35 and 50 years old in good health. Some clones in this sample may be carry-over from other donors' samples. The sample was PBMCs. The chain combines TRBV6-1 with TRBJ1-6, with D unresolved. The CDR3 loop is CASSNTYNSPLHF. DNA for the CDR3: TGTGCCAGCAGTAACACCTATAATTCACCCCTCCACTTT.